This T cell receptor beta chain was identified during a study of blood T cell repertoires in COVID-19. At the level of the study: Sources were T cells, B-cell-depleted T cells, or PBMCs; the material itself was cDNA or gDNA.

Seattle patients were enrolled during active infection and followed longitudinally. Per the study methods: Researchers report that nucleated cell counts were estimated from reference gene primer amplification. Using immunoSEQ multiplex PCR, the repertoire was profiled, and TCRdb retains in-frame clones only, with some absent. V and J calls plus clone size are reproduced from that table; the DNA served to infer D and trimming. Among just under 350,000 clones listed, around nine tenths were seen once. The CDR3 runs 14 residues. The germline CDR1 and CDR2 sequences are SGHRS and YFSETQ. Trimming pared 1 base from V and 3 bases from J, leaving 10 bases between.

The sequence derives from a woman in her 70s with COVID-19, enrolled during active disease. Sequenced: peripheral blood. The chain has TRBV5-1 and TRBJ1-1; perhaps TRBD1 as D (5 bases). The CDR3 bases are TGCGCCAGCAGCTTGAGACAGACAGACACTGAAGCTTTCTTT. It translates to CASSLRQTDTEAFF.